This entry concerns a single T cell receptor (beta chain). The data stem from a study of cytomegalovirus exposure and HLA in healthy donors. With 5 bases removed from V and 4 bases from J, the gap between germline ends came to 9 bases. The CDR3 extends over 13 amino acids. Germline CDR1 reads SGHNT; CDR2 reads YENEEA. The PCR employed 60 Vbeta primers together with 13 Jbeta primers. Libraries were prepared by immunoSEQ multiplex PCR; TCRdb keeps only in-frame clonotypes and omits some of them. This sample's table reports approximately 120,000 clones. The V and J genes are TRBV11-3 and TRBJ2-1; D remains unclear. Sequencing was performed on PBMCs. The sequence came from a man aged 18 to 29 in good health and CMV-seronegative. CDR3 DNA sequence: TGTGCCAGCAGCGCCACAGATTACAATGAGCAGTTCTTC. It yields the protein CASSATDYNEQFF.